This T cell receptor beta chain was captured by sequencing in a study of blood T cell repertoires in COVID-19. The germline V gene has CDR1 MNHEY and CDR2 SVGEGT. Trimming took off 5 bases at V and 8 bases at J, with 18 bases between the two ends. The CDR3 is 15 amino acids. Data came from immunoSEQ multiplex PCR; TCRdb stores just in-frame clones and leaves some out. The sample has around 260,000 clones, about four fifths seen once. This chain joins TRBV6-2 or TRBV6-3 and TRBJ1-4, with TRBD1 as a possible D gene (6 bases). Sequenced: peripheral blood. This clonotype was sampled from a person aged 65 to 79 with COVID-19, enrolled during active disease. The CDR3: CASSRYRDLNEKLFF. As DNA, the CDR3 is TGTGCCAGCAGTCGTTACAGGGATTTAAACGAAAAACTGTTTTTT.